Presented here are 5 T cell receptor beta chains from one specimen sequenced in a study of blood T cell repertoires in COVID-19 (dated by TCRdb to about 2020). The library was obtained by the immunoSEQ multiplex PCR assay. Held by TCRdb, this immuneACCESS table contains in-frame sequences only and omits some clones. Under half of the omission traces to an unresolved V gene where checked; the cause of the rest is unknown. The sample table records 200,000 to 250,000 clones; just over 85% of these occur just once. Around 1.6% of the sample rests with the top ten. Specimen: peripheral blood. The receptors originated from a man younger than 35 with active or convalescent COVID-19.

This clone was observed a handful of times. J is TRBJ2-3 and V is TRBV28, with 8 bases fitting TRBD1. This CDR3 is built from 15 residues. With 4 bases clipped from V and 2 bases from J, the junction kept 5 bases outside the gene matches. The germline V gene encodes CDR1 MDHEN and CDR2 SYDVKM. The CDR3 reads CASSWGTGPTDTQYF. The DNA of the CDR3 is TGTGCCAGCAGTTGGGGGACAGGCCCCACAGATACGCAGTATTTT. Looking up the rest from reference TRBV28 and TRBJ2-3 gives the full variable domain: DVKVTQSSRYLVKRTGEKVFLECVQDMDHENMFWYRQDPGLGLRLIYFSYDVKMKEKGDIPEGYSVSREKKERFSLILESASTNQTSMYLCASSWGTGPTDTQYFGPGTRLTVL.

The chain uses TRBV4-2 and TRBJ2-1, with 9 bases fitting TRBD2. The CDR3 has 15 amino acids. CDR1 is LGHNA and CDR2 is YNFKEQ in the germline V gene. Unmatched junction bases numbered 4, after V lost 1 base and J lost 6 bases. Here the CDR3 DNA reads TGTGCCAGCAGCCAAGTCGGGACTAGCTCCAATGAGCAGTTCTTC. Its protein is CASSQVGTSSNEQFF.

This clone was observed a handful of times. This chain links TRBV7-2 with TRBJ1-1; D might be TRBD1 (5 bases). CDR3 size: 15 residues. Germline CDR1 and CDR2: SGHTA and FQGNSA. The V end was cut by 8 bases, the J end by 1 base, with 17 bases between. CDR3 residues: CASGPTVITNTEAFF. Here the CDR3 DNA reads TGTGCCAGCGGCCCGACAGTAATTACGAACACTGAAGCTTTCTTT. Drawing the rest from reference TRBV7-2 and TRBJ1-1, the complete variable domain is GAGVSQSPSNKVTEKGKDVELRCDPISGHTALYWYRQSLGQGLEFLIYFQGNSAPDKSGLPSDRFSAERTGGSVSTLTIQRTQQEDSAVYLCASGPTVITNTEAFFGQGTRLTVV.

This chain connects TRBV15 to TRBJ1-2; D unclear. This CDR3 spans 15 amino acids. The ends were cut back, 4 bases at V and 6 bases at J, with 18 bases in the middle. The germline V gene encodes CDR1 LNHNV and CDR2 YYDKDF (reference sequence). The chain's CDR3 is CATSISNEGIHGYTF. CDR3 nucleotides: TGTGCCACCAGCATTTCAAACGAGGGAATCCATGGCTACACCTTC.

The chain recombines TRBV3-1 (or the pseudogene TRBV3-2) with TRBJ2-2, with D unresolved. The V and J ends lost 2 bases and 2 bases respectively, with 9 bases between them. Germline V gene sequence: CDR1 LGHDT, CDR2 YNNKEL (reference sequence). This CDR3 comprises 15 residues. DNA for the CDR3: TGTGCCAGCAGCCAATATACGACAAACACCGGGGAGCTGTTTTTT. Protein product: CASSQYTTNTGELFF.